This section outlines one T cell receptor beta chain sequence together with its context. TCRdb's table, derived via immunoSEQ multiplex PCR, lists solely in-frame clones and lacks some. The sample holds roughly 20,000 clones, around 81% seen once. The CDR3 is 13 residues long. Germline assignment: CDR1 SGHTA and CDR2 FQGTGA. The V end lost 5 bases, the J end lost 2 bases, and 7 bases lay between the germline ends. These data belong to a study of T cells in narcolepsy. This sequence originates from a human donor in good health. This chain uses TRBV7-3 with TRBJ1-3, with D hard to call. Sequenced sample: memory (CD45RA-) CD4+ T cells from blood. As DNA, the CDR3 is TGTGCCAGCAGCCAGACTGCTGGAAACACCATATATTTT. It specifies CASSQTAGNTIYF. Supplemented by reference TRBV7-3 and TRBJ1-3, the full variable domain reads GAGVSQTPSNKVTEKGKYVELRCDPISGHTALYWYRQSLGQGPEFLIYFQGTGAADDSGLPNDRFFAVRPEGSVSTLKIQRTERGDSAVYLCASSQTAGNTIYFGEGSWLTVV.